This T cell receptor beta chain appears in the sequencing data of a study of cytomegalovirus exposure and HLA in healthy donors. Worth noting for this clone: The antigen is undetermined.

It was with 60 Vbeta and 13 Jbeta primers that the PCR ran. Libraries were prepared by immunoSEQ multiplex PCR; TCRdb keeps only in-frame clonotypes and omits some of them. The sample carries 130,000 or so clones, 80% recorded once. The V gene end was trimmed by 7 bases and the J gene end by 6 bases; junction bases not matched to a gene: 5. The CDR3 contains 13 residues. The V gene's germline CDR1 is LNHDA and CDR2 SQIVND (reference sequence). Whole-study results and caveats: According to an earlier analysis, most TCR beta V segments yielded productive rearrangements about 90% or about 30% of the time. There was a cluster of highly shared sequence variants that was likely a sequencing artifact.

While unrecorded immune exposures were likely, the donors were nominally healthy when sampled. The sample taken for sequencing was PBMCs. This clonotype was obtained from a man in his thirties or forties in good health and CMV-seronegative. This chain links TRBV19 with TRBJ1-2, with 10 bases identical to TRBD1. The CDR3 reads CASKGTGDNGYTF. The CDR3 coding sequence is TGTGCCAGTAAAGGGACAGGGGATAATGGCTACACCTTC.